Shown below are 19 T cell receptor beta chains from a single sample sequenced in a study of blood T cell repertoires in COVID-19. Profiling relied on immunoSEQ multiplex PCR, and the TCRdb table lists in-frame clones only, not all of them. The table lists tens of thousands of clones, more than 80% of them singletons. Material for sequencing was peripheral blood. The receptors derive from a man aged 45-65 years with active or convalescent COVID-19.

The CDR3 loop is CASSLSGGHISNQPQHF. The DNA of the CDR3 is TGTGCCAGCAGTTTATCCGGCGGACATATTAGCAATCAGCCCCAGCATTTT. The V gene is TRBV28, the J gene TRBJ1-5; weak D call: TRBD1 (5 bases). Germline V gives CDR1 MDHEN, CDR2 SYDVKM. The CDR3 spans 17 residues. V was pared by 1 base and J by 0 bases, with 13 bases between.

The chain uses TRBV5-5 and TRBJ1-6, with TRBD1 matching 7 bases. The CDR3 totals 15 residues. V lost 3 bases, J lost 9 bases, and 9 bases stayed unmatched. Looked up from germline, CDR1 is SGHKS and CDR2 is YYEKEE (reference sequence). DNA for the CDR3: TGTGCCAGCAGCTGGGACGGGCAGGGGGTTTCACCCCTCCACTTT. Its translation is CASSWDGQGVSPLHF.

The CDR3 sequence is CASSLTGGLSEAFF. Written as DNA, the CDR3 is TGTGCCAGCAGCTTGACAGGGGGCCTCTCTGAAGCTTTCTTT. This chain links TRBV7-9 with TRBJ1-1; 10 bases map to TRBD1. CDR3 length equals 14 residues. In germline, CDR1 is SEHNR, CDR2 FQNEAQ (reference sequence). V lost 3 bases and J lost 6; bases outside the gene matches: 4.

The chain joins TRBV4-2 to TRBJ1-2; D is possibly TRBD1 (6 bases). The germline V gene encodes CDR1 LGHNA and CDR2 YNFKEQ. CDR3 length: 15 amino acids. V dropped 2 bases and J dropped 1 base, with 11 bases sitting between them. In DNA form, the CDR3 reads TGTGCCAGCAGCCAACACAGGGAGGGTAACTATGGCTACACCTTC. Translating gives CASSQHREGNYGYTF.

Remarks on this clone: This could be a read error, since a much larger clone is one nucleotide away. The chain combines TRBV4-2 with TRBJ2-2; 11 positions agree with TRBD2. CDR1 LGHNA and CDR2 YNFKEQ come from the germline V gene. The CDR3 is 19 amino acids. The chain's CDR3 is CTSSQGEASGGLNTGELFF. CDR3 nucleotides: TGTACCAGCAGCCAAGGCGAGGCTAGCGGGGGGCTTAACACCGGGGAGCTGTTTTTT.

The rearrangement joins TRBV5-6 to TRBJ1-5, with a tentative D call TRBD1 (5 bases). The V and J ends lost 1 base and 4 bases respectively, with 6 bases between them. Germline CDR1 and CDR2: SGHDT and YYEEEE. The CDR3 contains 13 residues. The CDR3 DNA follows: TGTGCCAGCAGCTTGAAGGGGAATCAGCCCCAGCATTTT. This sequence encodes CASSLKGNQPQHF.

The rearrangement links TRBV10-2 to TRBJ1-6; a possible D gene is TRBD1 (5 bases). Trimming stripped 8 bases from V and 2 bases from J, with 13 bases between. This CDR3 is 15 amino acids long. Germline V gives CDR1 WSHSY, CDR2 SAAADI. CDR3 coding DNA: TGCGCCAGCCGTCAGGACATAACCTATAATTCACCCCTCCACTTT. Translation gives CASRQDITYNSPLHF.

The chain carries TRBV19 and TRBJ2-6; D perhaps matches TRBD2 (5 bases). Germline V lookup: CDR1 LNHDA, CDR2 SQIVND (reference sequence). Trimming removed 3 bases from V and 1 base from J, with 7 bases in between. The CDR3 sequence is 15 residues long. The CDR3 loop reads CASSMRVSGANVLTF. As DNA, the CDR3 is TGTGCCAGTAGTATGAGGGTTTCTGGGGCCAACGTCCTGACTTTC.

The chain joins TRBV28 to TRBJ1-2; 8 nucleotides line up with TRBD1. This CDR3 region has 14 residues. The ends lost 6 bases at V and 2 bases at J; junction bases unmatched: 5. Germline CDR1 reads MDHEN; CDR2 reads SYDVKM. CDR3 loop: CASRATGANYGYTF. The CDR3, as DNA: TGTGCCAGCAGGGCGACAGGGGCGAACTATGGCTACACCTTC.

The rearrangement joins TRBV27 to TRBJ1-4; 9 positions agree with TRBD1. In germline, CDR1 is MNHEY, CDR2 SMNVEV (reference sequence). The CDR3 sequence is 15 residues long. V dropped 6 bases and J dropped 7; count of bases not matched to a gene: 9. The CDR3 coding sequence is TGTGCCAGCAGGCCAACCCGGGACAGGGCTGAAAAACTGTTTTTT. Protein sequence: CASRPTRDRAEKLFF.

The gene calls are TRBV14 and TRBJ1-2, with 7 bases fitting TRBD1. Germline V CDR1 and CDR2: SGHDN, FVKESK. With V trimmed by 1 base and J by 10 bases, 9 bases remained unmatched. This CDR3 contains 14 residues. DNA of the CDR3: TGTGCCAGCAGCCAAGGGAACAGGGGAGTCTACTACACCTTC. Translation: CASSQGNRGVYYTF.

There are a few counts of this clone. J is TRBJ2-1 and V is TRBV6-5; no definite D call. CDR1 and CDR2 (germline): MNHEY, SVGAGI. V lost 7 bases and J 4 bases, leaving 5 bases between the germline ends. The CDR3 has 11 residues. The CDR3 spells CASISYNEQFF. DNA of the CDR3: TGTGCCAGCATCTCTTACAATGAGCAGTTCTTC.

J is TRBJ1-2 and V is TRBV14; 7 nucleotides align to TRBD1. Per germline, CDR1 SGHDN and CDR2 FVKESK. V dropped 6 bases and J dropped 5; count of bases not matched to a gene: 6. CDR3 length: 13 amino acids. DNA for the CDR3: TGTGCCAGCAGTCCTAAACAGGGGTATGGCTACACCTTC. Amino acids: CASSPKQGYGYTF.

The CDR3 DNA is TGTGCCTGGAGTAATCCGGGAAGCGGCTCCTATAATTCACCCCTCCACTTT. It yields the protein CAWSNPGSGSYNSPLHF. This chain joins TRBV30 and TRBJ1-6; D is uncertain. V was trimmed by 2 bases and J by 0 bases, leaving 14 bases between them. The CDR3 length is 17 residues. Germline CDR1 reads GTSNPN; CDR2 reads SVGIG (reference sequence).

The table lists this clone with a count of one. The CDR3 sequence: CASSLGTGNGYEQYF. CDR3 nucleotides: TGCGCCAGCAGCTTGGGTACCGGGAACGGCTACGAGCAGTACTTC. The J gene is TRBJ2-7, the V gene TRBV5-1; D is perhaps TRBD2 (5 bases). The CDR3 loop spans 15 amino acids. Germline V gene lookup returns CDR1 SGHRS and CDR2 YFSETQ. V dropped 0 bases and J dropped 3 bases, with 13 bases sitting between them.

The chain is built from TRBV6-5 and TRBJ1-1; possible D gene TRBD1, 5 bases. Germline V gene sequence: CDR1 MNHEY, CDR2 SVGAGI. V lost 5 bases and J lost 6, with 13 bases in between. This CDR3 contains 13 residues. DNA for the CDR3: TGTGCCAGCAGTAAGGACACGTACGCTGAAGCTTTCTTT. It is translated as CASSKDTYAEAFF.

The chain joins TRBV5-6 to TRBJ1-4, with D possibly being TRBD1 (5 bases). The CDR3 is 15 residues long. Germline V CDR1 and CDR2: SGHDT, YYEEEE. Deletions cut 1 base from V and 1 base from J, with 8 bases between. The chain's CDR3 is CASSLFDRTNEKLFF. The DNA of the CDR3 is TGTGCCAGCAGCTTGTTTGACAGAACTAATGAAAAACTGTTTTTT. Full variable domain (outside the CDR3, taken from reference TRBV5-6 and TRBJ1-4): DAGVTQSPTHLIKTRGQQVTLRCSPKSGHDTVSWYQQALGQGPQFIFQYYEEEERQRGNFPDRFSGHQFPNYSSELNVNALLLGDSALYLCASSLFDRTNEKLFFGSGTQLSVL.

The chain combines TRBV19 with TRBJ1-2; the match to TRBD1 covers 7 bases. Germline trimming cut 3 bases from V and 8 bases from J; bases unmatched to any gene: 12. Germline V CDR1 and CDR2: LNHDA, SQIVND (reference sequence). The length of the CDR3 is 15 residues. CDR3 protein: CASSMAPTGVGGYTF. In nucleotides, the CDR3 is TGTGCCAGTAGTATGGCACCCACAGGGGTGGGAGGCTACACCTTC.

The V and J genes are TRBV27 and TRBJ2-2; 10 nucleotides line up with TRBD1. In germline, CDR1 is MNHEY, CDR2 SMNVEV (reference sequence). The CDR3 is 15 residues long. The trim removed 6 bases at V and 5 bases at J, leaving 6 bases unmatched. The CDR3: CASRVGTGETGELFF. For the CDR3, the DNA is TGTGCCAGCAGAGTCGGGACAGGGGAGACCGGGGAGCTGTTTTTT.